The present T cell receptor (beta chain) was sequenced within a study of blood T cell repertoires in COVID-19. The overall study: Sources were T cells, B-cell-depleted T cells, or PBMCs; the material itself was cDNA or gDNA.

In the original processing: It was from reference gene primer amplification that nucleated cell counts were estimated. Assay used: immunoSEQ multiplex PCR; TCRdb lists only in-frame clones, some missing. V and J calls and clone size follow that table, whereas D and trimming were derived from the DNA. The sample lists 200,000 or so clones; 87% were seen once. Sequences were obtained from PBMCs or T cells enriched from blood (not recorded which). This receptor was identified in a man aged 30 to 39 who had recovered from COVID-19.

CDR3 sequence reads: CASSLRQGAYEQYF. CDR3 nucleotides: TGTGCCAGCAGCTTACGACAGGGCGCCTACGAGCAGTACTTC. V is TRBV13 and J is TRBJ2-7, with 7 bases matching TRBD1. V lost 2 bases to trimming and J lost 2 bases; unmatched junction nucleotides: 3. This CDR3 region has 14 residues. Germline V gene lookup returns CDR1 PRHDT and CDR2 FYEKMQ (reference sequence). Variable domain in full (rest from reference TRBV13 and TRBJ2-7): AAGVIQSPRHLIKEKRETATLKCYPIPRHDTVYWYQQGPGQDPQFLISFYEKMQSDKGSIPDRFSAQQFSDYHSELNMSSLELGDSALYFCASSLRQGAYEQYFGPGTRLTVT.